This passage covers 14 T cell receptor beta chains from one sample sequenced in a study of T cell repertoires in cytomegalovirus infection. Antigens of these TCRs are unknown. TCRdb re-analysed the reads in MiXCR, keeping a single row per CDR3 protein. This table has some 320,000 distinct CDR3 sequences, around 29% appearing once. The sequencing used cultured PBMCs, collected from culture after CMV antigen stimulation. The receptors derive from a human donor in good health (CMV status not recorded). Some clones in this sample may be carry-over from other donors' samples.

This clonotype was seen a few times. The rearrangement uses TRBV12-3 or TRBV12-4 and TRBJ2-2; D unresolved. The CDR3 length is 16 residues. V lost 6 bases to trimming and J lost 1 base, with 15 bases between them. CDR3 amino acids: CASSPLTRVNTGELFF. The CDR3 region has the DNA TGTGCCAGCAGCCCCCTCACACGGGTGAACACCGGGGAGCTGTTTTTT.

This chain connects TRBV7-2 to TRBJ1-2; TRBD1 matches at 7 bases. This CDR3 has 17 residues. Germline V CDR1 and CDR2: SGHTA, FQGNSA. Unmatched junction bases numbered 7, after V lost 0 bases and J lost 0 bases. The CDR3 DNA sequence: TGTGCCAGCAGCTTAGCCGTGGCGGGACAGTCTAACTATGGCTACACCTTC. This codes for CASSLAVAGQSNYGYTF.

This clonotype was picked up a small number of times. This rearrangement joins TRBV10-3 to TRBJ1-5; 8 bases are shared with TRBD1. This CDR3 region has 19 residues. The germline V gene encodes CDR1 ENHRY and CDR2 SYGVKD. Unmatched junction bases numbered 21, after V lost 7 bases and J lost 4 bases. The CDR3 nucleotides read TGTGCCATCATCTACCTGCGGGCGGGCAGGGGGCGTTTAAATCAGCCCCAGCATTTT. This encodes CAIIYLRAGRGRLNQPQHF.

J is TRBJ1-6 and V is TRBV2; no clear D gene. Germline CDR1 reads SNHLY; CDR2 reads FYNNEI. The CDR3 consists of 11 residues. Trimming stripped 6 bases from V and 8 bases from J, with 5 bases between. Here the CDR3 reads CASRMDSPLHF. The CDR3 DNA is TGTGCCAGCAGAATGGATTCACCCCTCCACTTT.

This clonotype was observed a single time. The chain has TRBV5-4 and TRBJ2-1; 12 bases are shared with TRBD2. Germline CDR1 SGHNT, CDR2 YYREEE (reference sequence). The CDR3 covers 15 residues. The junction had 10 bases not matched to a gene; V was cut back by 5 bases and J by 10 bases. CDR3 sequence (DNA): TGTGCCAGCAGTTGGACTAGCGGGAAGTCGGGAGAGCAGTTCTTC. This codes for CASSWTSGKSGEQFF.

This clonotype was recorded many times. This chain joins TRBV7-8 and TRBJ2-7; D is perhaps TRBD2 (5 bases). The germline gives CDR1 SGHVS, CDR2 FQNEAQ. Between the trimmed V and J ends, which lost 5 bases and 6 bases, there was a span of 20 bases. This CDR3 is built from 15 residues. CDR3 residues: CASSEEGLAQAEQYF. In nucleotides, the CDR3 is TGTGCCAGCAGCGAAGAGGGCCTAGCCCAGGCCGAGCAGTACTTC.

The rearrangement uses TRBV10-3 and TRBJ2-7, with 9 bases matching TRBD1. CDR3 length: 14 amino acids. Germline V gene sequence: CDR1 ENHRY, CDR2 SYGVKD. Germline trimming cut 6 bases from V and 7 bases from J; bases unmatched to any gene: 10. The CDR3: CAIRGNRGHREQYF. CDR3 DNA sequence: TGTGCCATCAGGGGGAACAGGGGGCACCGGGAGCAGTACTTC.

In its sample, this clonotype was seen a few times. One end of the junction does not line up with germline, which may come from a read error. V usage is TRBV18 and J usage is TRBJ1-1; TRBD1 is a possible D gene (6 bases). CDR1 is KGHSH and CDR2 is LQKENI in the germline V gene. The CDR3 has 13 amino acids. CDR3 nucleotide sequence: TGTGCCAGCTCTCCACAGGGTGTCACTGAAGCTTTCTTT. It encodes CASSPQGVTEAFF.

The J gene is TRBJ1-1, the V gene TRBV18; a weak D match, TRBD1 (6 bases). V gave up 4 bases and J gave up 5 bases, with 14 bases separating them. CDR3 length: 14 residues. Germline CDR1 reads KGHSH; CDR2 reads LQKENI. This CDR3 is CASSLHPQGTEAFF. In DNA form, the CDR3 reads TGTGCCAGCTCACTACATCCCCAGGGGACTGAAGCTTTCTTT.

This clonotype was picked up a small number of times. The rearrangement joins TRBV3-1 to TRBJ1-1; D possibly corresponds to TRBD1 (5 bases). Trimming left V 7 bases short and J 7 bases short, with 16 bases between. This CDR3 comprises 13 residues. Germline V gene sequence: CDR1 LGHDT, CDR2 YNNKEL (reference sequence). CDR3 protein: CASTAGGVGEAFF. The DNA of the CDR3 is TGTGCCAGCACCGCTGGAGGGGTGGGTGAAGCTTTCTTT.

This clonotype came up many times. This chain joins TRBV6-1 and TRBJ2-1; unclear D gene. This CDR3 contains 16 residues. V was clipped by 5 bases and J by 0 bases, with 14 bases between them. The V gene's germline CDR1 is MNHNS and CDR2 SASEGT. The CDR3 DNA sequence: TGTGCCAGCAGTACTATAATCATTAGCTCCTACAATGAGCAGTTCTTC. Translation: CASSTIIISSYNEQFF.

The V call is TRBV3-1, the J call TRBJ2-1; the match to TRBD2 covers 13 bases. With 5 bases clipped from V and 1 base from J, the junction kept 11 bases outside the gene matches. Germline CDR1 LGHDT, CDR2 YNNKEL (reference sequence). This CDR3 has 19 residues. In nucleotides, the CDR3 is TGTGCCAGCAGCTCAACTAGCGGGAGGGCTAAATCGTCCTACAATGAGCAGTTCTTC. Translating gives CASSSTSGRAKSSYNEQFF.

There are a few counts of this clonotype. One junction end disagrees with the germline gene, perhaps due to a read error. V is TRBV7-6 and J is TRBJ2-2; the D gene could be TRBD1 or TRBD2 (5 bases each). The length of the CDR3 is 14 residues. Germline lookup yields CDR1 SGHVS and CDR2 FNYEAQ. This chain's CDR3 is CASSISRDARELFF. For the CDR3, the DNA is TGTGCTAGCAGCATAAGCAGGGACGCCCGAGAGCTGTTTTTT.

In its sample, this clonotype was seen a few times. The V gene is TRBV11-2, the J gene TRBJ2-7, with 7 bases identical to TRBD2. The CDR3 is made up of 16 amino acids. From germline, CDR1 is SGHAT and CDR2 FQNNGV. After removal of 4 bases from V and 1 base from J, the junction contained 10 bases not matched to a gene. The CDR3 DNA reads as TGTGCCAGCAGCTGGGGGGGGGGGACCTATTCCTACGAGCAGTACTTC. As protein: CASSWGGGTYSYEQYF.